This T cell receptor beta chain was sequenced for a study of shared clonotypes between healthy human individuals. Study-level points and caveats: Enrolling few donors narrowed the genetic and exposure-history diversity that was represented. Clonotype sharing among donors, it was expected, would be affected by sequencing depth. On the whole, naive subsets had larger estimated richness than memory subsets had. Generation probabilities of non-shared clonotypes were lower (relative to those shared by all four donors).

TCRdb's table, derived via immunoSEQ multiplex PCR, lists solely in-frame clones and lacks some. The sample holds over a million clones, approximately 98.5% seen once. Notes on this clone: Its specificity is unknown.

This TCR was recovered from a man aged 25-40 years in good health. The sequenced sample was naive CD4+ T cells sorted from blood. The subset denotes: CD45RA+ positively selected.

In DNA form, the CDR3 reads TGTGCCAGCGTGGAGCCCGGAGGTTACAATGAGCAGTTCTTC. Translated: CASVEPGGYNEQFF. This chain links TRBV5-4 with TRBJ2-1; D is perhaps TRBD2 (5 bases). The CDR3 runs 14 residues. Trimming left V 7 bases short and J 4 bases short, with 15 bases between. Germline values: CDR1 SGHNT, CDR2 YYREEE (reference sequence).